Shown below are 5 T cell receptor beta chains from a single sample sequenced in a study of cytomegalovirus exposure and HLA in healthy donors. With 60 Vbeta and 13 Jbeta primers, the PCR was carried out. The assay was immunoSEQ multiplex PCR, and TCRdb's table has in-frame clones only and misses some. The sample has some 110,000 clones, 55% to 75% seen once. Sequencing input: PBMCs. These receptors all come from a middle-aged woman in good health and CMV-seropositive.

In this sample, this clone turned up a few times. J is TRBJ1-2 and V is TRBV29-1; D remains unclear. Trimming pared 4 bases from V and 6 bases from J, leaving 9 bases between. There are 11 residues in the CDR3. Looked up from germline, CDR1 is SQVTM and CDR2 is ANQGSEA. CDR3 DNA: TGCAGCGTTGTATCGGGAGATGGCTACACCTTC. As protein: CSVVSGDGYTF.

In this sample, this clone turned up a few times. CDR3 residues: CASSIEKLAGGPGELFF. Written as DNA, the CDR3 is TGTGCCAGTAGTATAGAGAAACTAGCGGGAGGGCCCGGGGAGCTGTTTTTT. This chain joins TRBV19 and TRBJ2-2; TRBD2 matches 13 bases. The germline V gene encodes CDR1 LNHDA and CDR2 SQIVND (reference sequence). The CDR3 is made up of 17 amino acids. Trimming took 0 bases from V and 6 from J; bases not matched to a gene: 4.

The CDR3 sequence: CASREVEQFF. Here the CDR3 DNA reads TGTGCCAGCCGGGAAGTAGAACAGTTCTTC. The chain recombines TRBV25-1 with TRBJ2-1; a possible D gene is TRBD2 (5 bases). V lost 8 bases to trimming and J lost 13 bases, with 12 bases between them. The CDR3 is made up of 10 amino acids. The V gene's germline CDR1 is MGHDK and CDR2 SYGVNS.

This clone has just a few counts. The chain is built from TRBV19 and TRBJ2-7, with D possibly matching TRBD1 (5 bases). V was clipped by 6 bases and J by 2 bases, with 14 bases between them. CDR1 and CDR2 from the germline V gene are LNHDA and SQIVND (reference sequence). The CDR3 has 14 amino acids. The CDR3: CASSLRGPAYEQYF. CDR3 DNA: TGTGCCAGTAGCCTAAGGGGCCCAGCCTACGAGCAGTACTTC.

This sequence joins TRBV7-2 and TRBJ2-7, with D possibly matching TRBD2 (6 bases). The germline V gene encodes CDR1 SGHTA and CDR2 FQGNSA. Trimming took off 1 base at V and 9 bases at J, with 13 bases between the two ends. The CDR3 length is 13 residues. In DNA, the CDR3 is TGTGCCAGCAGCTTAGGCCGGGAGCGCGGGCAGTACTTC. It specifies CASSLGRERGQYF.